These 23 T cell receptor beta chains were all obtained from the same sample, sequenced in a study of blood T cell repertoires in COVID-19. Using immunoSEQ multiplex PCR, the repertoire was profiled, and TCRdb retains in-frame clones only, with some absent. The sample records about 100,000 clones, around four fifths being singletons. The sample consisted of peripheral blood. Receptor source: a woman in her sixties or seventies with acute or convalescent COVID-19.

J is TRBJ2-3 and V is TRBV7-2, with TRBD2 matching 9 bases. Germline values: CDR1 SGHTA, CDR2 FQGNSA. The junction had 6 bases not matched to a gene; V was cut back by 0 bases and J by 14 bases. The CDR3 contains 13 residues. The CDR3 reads CASSLAGSGGSYF. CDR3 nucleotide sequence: TGTGCCAGCAGCTTAGCGGGTAGCGGGGGTTCGTATTTT.

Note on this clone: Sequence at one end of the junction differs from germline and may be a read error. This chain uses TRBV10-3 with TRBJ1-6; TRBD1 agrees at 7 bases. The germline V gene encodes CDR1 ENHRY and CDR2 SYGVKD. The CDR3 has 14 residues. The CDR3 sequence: CAISVRTGDSPLHF. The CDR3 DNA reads TGTGCCATAAGTGTAAGAACAGGGGATTCACCCCTCCACTTT.

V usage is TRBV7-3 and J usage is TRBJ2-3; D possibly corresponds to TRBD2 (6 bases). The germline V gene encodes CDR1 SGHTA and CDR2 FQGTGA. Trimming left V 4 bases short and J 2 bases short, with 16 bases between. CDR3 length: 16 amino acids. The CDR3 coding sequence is TGTGCCAGCAGCTCTTCCGGGACTCCCCTCACAGATACGCAGTATTTT. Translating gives CASSSSGTPLTDTQYF.

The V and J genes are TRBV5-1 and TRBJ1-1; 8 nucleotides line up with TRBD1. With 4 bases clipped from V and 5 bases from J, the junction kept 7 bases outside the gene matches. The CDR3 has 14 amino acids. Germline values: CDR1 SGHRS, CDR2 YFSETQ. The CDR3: CASSKGQVETEAFF. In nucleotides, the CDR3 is TGCGCCAGCAGCAAGGGACAGGTGGAGACTGAAGCTTTCTTT.

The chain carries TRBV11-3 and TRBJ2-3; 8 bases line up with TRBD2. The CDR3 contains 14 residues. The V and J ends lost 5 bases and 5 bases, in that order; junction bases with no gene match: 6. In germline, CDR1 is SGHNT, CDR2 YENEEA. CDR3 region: CASSPPGLGDTQYF. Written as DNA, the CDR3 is TGTGCCAGCAGCCCACCGGGACTAGGAGATACGCAGTATTTT.

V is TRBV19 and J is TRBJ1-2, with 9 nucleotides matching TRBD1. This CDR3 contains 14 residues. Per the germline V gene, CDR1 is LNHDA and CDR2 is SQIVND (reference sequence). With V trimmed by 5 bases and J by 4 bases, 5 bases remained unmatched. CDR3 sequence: CASSFQTGGYGYTF. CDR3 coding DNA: TGTGCCAGTAGTTTTCAGACAGGGGGCTATGGCTACACCTTC.

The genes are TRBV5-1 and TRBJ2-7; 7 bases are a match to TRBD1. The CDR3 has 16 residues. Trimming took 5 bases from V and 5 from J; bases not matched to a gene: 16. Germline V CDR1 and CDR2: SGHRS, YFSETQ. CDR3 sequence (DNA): TGCGCCAGCAGGTATACTATGACAGGGCCCGGCGACGAGCAGTACTTC. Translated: CASRYTMTGPGDEQYF.

The CDR3 is CASSLAGGLGEKLFF. CDR3 DNA: TGTGCCAGCAGCTTAGCAGGGGGCTTAGGCGAAAAACTGTTTTTT. The gene calls are TRBV11-2 and TRBJ1-4, with 8 bases aligning to TRBD1. Germline CDR1 and CDR2: SGHAT and FQNNGV. Losses at the gene ends were 1 base for V and 8 bases for J; bases not matched to a gene: 6. CDR3 length: 15 amino acids.

Written as DNA, the CDR3 is TGTGCCAGCAGCGGCCAAACTAAGGGACAGATCTATGGCTACACCTTC. Translated, it gives CASSGQTKGQIYGYTF. The rearrangement uses TRBV9 and TRBJ1-2; TRBD1 matches 7 bases. In germline, CDR1 is SGDLS, CDR2 YYNGEE. J lost 4 bases, V lost 3 bases, and 12 bases had no gene match. This CDR3 has 16 amino acids.

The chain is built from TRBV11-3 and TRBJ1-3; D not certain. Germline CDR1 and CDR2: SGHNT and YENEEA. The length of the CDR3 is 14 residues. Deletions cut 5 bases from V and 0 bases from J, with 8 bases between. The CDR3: CASSHGYSGNTIYF. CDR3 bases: TGTGCCAGCAGCCACGGGTACTCTGGAAACACCATATATTTT. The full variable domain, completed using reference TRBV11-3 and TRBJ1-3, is EAGVVQSPRYKIIEKKQPVAFWCNPISGHNTLYWYLQNLGQGPELLIRYENEEAVDDSQLPKDRFSAERLKGVDSTLKIQPAELGDSAVYLCASSHGYSGNTIYFGEGSWLTVV.

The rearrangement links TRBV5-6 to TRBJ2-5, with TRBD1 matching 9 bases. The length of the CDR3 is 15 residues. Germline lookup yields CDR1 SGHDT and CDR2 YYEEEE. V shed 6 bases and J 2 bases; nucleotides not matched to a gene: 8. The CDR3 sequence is CASTQLTGGQETQYF. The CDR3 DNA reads TGTGCCAGCACCCAATTGACAGGGGGACAAGAGACCCAGTACTTC.

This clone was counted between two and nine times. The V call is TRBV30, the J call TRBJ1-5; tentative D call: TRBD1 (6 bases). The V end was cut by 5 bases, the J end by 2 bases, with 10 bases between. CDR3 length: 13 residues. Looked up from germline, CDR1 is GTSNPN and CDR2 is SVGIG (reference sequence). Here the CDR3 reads CAWGTKGNQPQHF. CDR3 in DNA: TGTGCCTGGGGGACAAAAGGCAATCAGCCCCAGCATTTT.

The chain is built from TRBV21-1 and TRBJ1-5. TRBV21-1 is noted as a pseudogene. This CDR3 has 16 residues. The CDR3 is CASSKVTVLYDQPQHF. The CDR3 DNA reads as TGTGCCAGCAGCAAAGTAACCGTACTTTATGATCAGCCCCAGCATTTT.

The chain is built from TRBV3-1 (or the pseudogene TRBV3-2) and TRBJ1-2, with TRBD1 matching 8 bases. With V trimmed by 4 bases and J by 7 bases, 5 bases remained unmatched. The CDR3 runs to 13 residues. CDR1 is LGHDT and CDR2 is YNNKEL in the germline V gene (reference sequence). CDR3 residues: CASSPTGQGGYTF. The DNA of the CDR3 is TGTGCCAGCAGCCCCACCGGACAGGGTGGCTACACCTTC.

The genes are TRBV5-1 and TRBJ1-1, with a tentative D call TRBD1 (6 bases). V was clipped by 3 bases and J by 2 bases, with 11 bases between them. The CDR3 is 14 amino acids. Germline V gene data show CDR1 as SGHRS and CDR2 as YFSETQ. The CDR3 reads CASSSGQTNTEAFF. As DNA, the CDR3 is TGCGCCAGCAGCTCGGGACAAACAAACACTGAAGCTTTCTTT.

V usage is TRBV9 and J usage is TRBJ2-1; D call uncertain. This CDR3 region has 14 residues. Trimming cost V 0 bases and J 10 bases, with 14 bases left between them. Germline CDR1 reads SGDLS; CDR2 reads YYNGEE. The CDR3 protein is CASSVVSGFGEQFF. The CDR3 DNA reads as TGTGCCAGCAGCGTAGTGTCCGGGTTCGGGGAGCAGTTCTTC.

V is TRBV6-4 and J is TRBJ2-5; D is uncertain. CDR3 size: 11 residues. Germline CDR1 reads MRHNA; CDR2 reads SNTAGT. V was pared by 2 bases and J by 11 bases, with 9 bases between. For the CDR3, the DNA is TGTGCCAGCAGTGACGGCTGGGCTCAGTACTTC. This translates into CASSDGWAQYF.

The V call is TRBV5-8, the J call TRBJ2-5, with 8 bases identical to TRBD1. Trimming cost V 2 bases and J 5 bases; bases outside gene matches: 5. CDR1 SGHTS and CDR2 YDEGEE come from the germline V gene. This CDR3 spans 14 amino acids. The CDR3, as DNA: TGTGCCAGCAGCTTCCGGACAGGGTTGGAGACCCAGTACTTC. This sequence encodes CASSFRTGLETQYF.

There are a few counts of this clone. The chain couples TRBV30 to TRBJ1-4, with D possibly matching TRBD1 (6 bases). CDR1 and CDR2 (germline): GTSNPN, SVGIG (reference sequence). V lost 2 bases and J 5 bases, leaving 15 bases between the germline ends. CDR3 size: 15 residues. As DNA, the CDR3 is TGTGCCTGGAGTATAATCAGGGGCGAGAATGAAAAACTGTTTTTT. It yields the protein CAWSIIRGENEKLFF.

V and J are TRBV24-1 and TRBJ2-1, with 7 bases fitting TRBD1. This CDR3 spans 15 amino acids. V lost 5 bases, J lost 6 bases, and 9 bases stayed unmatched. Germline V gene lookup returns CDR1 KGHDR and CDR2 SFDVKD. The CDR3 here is CATSANRDSFNEQFF. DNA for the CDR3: TGTGCCACCAGTGCTAACCGGGACAGCTTCAATGAGCAGTTCTTC.

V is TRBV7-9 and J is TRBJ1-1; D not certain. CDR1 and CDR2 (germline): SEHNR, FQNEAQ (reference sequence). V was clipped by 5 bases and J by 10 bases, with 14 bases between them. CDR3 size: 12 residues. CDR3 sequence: CASSQMGGIAFF. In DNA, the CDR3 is TGTGCCAGCAGCCAGATGGGCGGGATAGCTTTCTTT.

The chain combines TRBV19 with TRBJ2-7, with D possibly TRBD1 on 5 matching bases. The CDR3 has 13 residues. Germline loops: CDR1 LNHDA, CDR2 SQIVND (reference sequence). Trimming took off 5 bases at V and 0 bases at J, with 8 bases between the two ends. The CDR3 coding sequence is TGTGCCAGTAGTCCGGACAACTCCTACGAGCAGTACTTC. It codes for CASSPDNSYEQYF. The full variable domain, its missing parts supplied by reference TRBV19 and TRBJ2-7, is DGGITQSPKYLFRKEGQNVTLSCEQNLNHDAMYWYRQDPGQGLRLIYYSQIVNDFQKGDIAEGYSVSREKKESFPLTVTSAQKNPTAFYLCASSPDNSYEQYFGPGTRLTVT.

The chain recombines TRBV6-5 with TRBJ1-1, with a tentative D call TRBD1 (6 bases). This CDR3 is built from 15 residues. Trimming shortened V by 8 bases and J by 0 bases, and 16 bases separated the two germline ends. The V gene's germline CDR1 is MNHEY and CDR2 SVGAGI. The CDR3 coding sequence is TGTGCCAGCGCCGACAGGCTAAACATGAACACTGAAGCTTTCTTT. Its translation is CASADRLNMNTEAFF.